These 18 T cell receptor beta chains originate from one sample sequenced in a study of Ad26.COV2.S vaccination and SARS-CoV-2 variants. Produced via immunoSEQ multiplex PCR; TCRdb's table is partial and in-frame only. The repertoire consists of about 400,000 clones, with over 75% occurring once and the leading ten covering 3.6%. Treatment reported: around 19 received Ad26.COV2.S at low or high dose, single or two shots; 5 received placebo; per-sample allocation not given. Specimen acquisition occurred on day 63 following the initial vaccine or placebo injection. The sample here was peripheral blood, taken in a trial of Ad26.COV2.S vaccine versus placebo. Receptors were obtained from a person aged 18-65 years who received the Ad26.COV2.S COVID-19 vaccine or a placebo.

This clone was seen a handful of times. The chain is built from TRBV10-3 and TRBJ1-3; D unresolved. Germline CDR1 is ENHRY and CDR2 is SYGVKD. Between the trimmed V and J ends, which lost 0 bases and 2 bases, there was a span of 2 bases. This CDR3 spans 13 amino acids. In DNA form, the CDR3 reads TGTGCCATCAGTGAGTCTGCTGGAAACACCATATATTTT. Translation gives CAISESAGNTIYF.

The chain links TRBV3-1 (or the pseudogene TRBV3-2) to TRBJ2-3; 7 bases are a match to TRBD1. There are 16 residues in the CDR3. CDR1 and CDR2 (germline): LGHDT, YNNKEL (reference sequence). The V gene end was trimmed by 3 bases and the J gene end by 4 bases; junction bases not matched to a gene: 10. The CDR3 DNA reads TGTGCCAGCAGCCATTGGGCTAGAGGGGGCGCAGATACGCAGTATTTT. It encodes CASSHWARGGADTQYF.

The chain is built from TRBV7-9 and TRBJ1-2; no firm D call. Per the germline V gene, CDR1 is SEHNR and CDR2 is FQNEAQ (reference sequence). V lost 1 base and J lost 9, with 6 bases in between. The CDR3 loop spans 11 amino acids. CDR3 DNA: TGTGCCAGCAGCTTAGGCGGACGCTACACCTTC. This codes for CASSLGGRYTF. Looking up the rest from reference TRBV7-9 and TRBJ1-2 gives the full variable domain: DTGVSQNPRHKITKRGQNVTFRCDPISEHNRLYWYRQTLGQGPEFLTYFQNEAQLEKSRLLSDRFSAERPKGSFSTLEIQRTEQGDSAMYLCASSLGGRYTFGSGTRLTVV.

The chain is built from TRBV5-4 and TRBJ2-7; TRBD1 agrees at 7 bases. J was trimmed by 1 base and V by 4 bases; bases with no gene match: 2. Germline V gene data show CDR1 as SGHNT and CDR2 as YYREEE (reference sequence). The CDR3 is 13 residues long. CDR3 sequence reads: CASSRQGSYEQYF. As DNA, the CDR3 is TGTGCCAGCAGCCGACAGGGTTCCTACGAGCAGTACTTC.

The gene calls are TRBV5-5 and TRBJ1-2; TRBD1 aligns across 10 bases. CDR1 SGHKS and CDR2 YYEKEE come from the germline V gene (reference sequence). V lost 4 bases to trimming and J lost 5 bases; unmatched junction nucleotides: 5. CDR3 length: 14 residues. The CDR3 sequence is CASSRGQGEYGYTF. The CDR3 DNA reads as TGTGCCAGCAGCCGCGGACAGGGGGAATATGGCTACACCTTC.

The chain recombines TRBV14 with TRBJ2-7; 10 nucleotides align to TRBD2. The germline gives CDR1 SGHDN, CDR2 FVKESK. Trimming cost V 4 bases and J 3 bases; bases outside gene matches: 9. The CDR3 runs 16 residues. The CDR3, as DNA: TGTGCCAGCAGCCGACCGGGACTAGCGAGAGACTACGAGCAGTACTTC. It codes for CASSRPGLARDYEQYF.

The chain couples TRBV4-2 to TRBJ1-5; TRBD1 might be the D (5 bases). Trimming removed 7 bases from V and 1 base from J, with 17 bases in between. This CDR3 comprises 16 residues. CDR1 and CDR2 from the germline V gene are LGHNA and YNFKEQ. The CDR3 sequence is CASTPGGDGSNQPQHF. For the CDR3, the DNA is TGTGCCAGCACTCCTGGGGGGGACGGAAGCAATCAGCCCCAGCATTTT.

The V and J genes are TRBV5-4 and TRBJ2-3; 11 bases line up with TRBD2. CDR1 is SGHNT and CDR2 is YYREEE in the germline V gene (reference sequence). V was clipped by 0 bases and J by 6 bases; unmatched bases: 3. This CDR3 comprises 15 residues. CDR3 amino acids: CASSLETSGVDTQYF. The CDR3 nucleotides read TGTGCCAGCAGCTTGGAGACTAGCGGGGTGGATACGCAGTATTTT.

This clone was seen a single time. The chain has TRBV27 and TRBJ2-7; the D gene is possibly TRBD1 (5 bases). CDR1 and CDR2 from the germline V gene are MNHEY and SMNVEV (reference sequence). This CDR3 is 14 amino acids long. V was pared by 6 bases and J by 3 bases, with 15 bases between. CDR3 protein: CASRISLDIYEQYF. The CDR3 DNA sequence: TGTGCCAGCAGGATAAGTCTGGACATCTACGAGCAGTACTTC.

The chain couples TRBV28 to TRBJ1-4; D unresolved. CDR3 length equals 14 residues. Looked up from germline, CDR1 is MDHEN and CDR2 is SYDVKM. Trimming removed 6 bases from V and 4 bases from J, with 12 bases in between. The CDR3 sequence: CASRPSGYNEKLFF. CDR3 nucleotides: TGTGCCAGCAGGCCTTCAGGATATAATGAAAAACTGTTTTTT.

The DNA of the CDR3 is TGTGCCAGCAGCTTCCCGGGGGGCATAGCGTACGAGCAGTACTTC. This codes for CASSFPGGIAYEQYF. The chain links TRBV11-2 to TRBJ2-7, with D tentatively TRBD2 (7 bases). V lost 3 bases and J lost 4, with 16 bases in between. CDR1 SGHAT and CDR2 FQNNGV come from the germline V gene. The CDR3 totals 15 residues.

In DNA form, the CDR3 reads TGCGCCAGCAGTCGAACAGGGGAGGACACAGATACGCAGTATTTT. Protein: CASSRTGEDTDTQYF. The V call is TRBV10-2, the J call TRBJ2-3; a weak D match, TRBD1 (7 bases). CDR3 length equals 15 residues. Germline assignment: CDR1 WSHSY and CDR2 SAAADI. V was shortened by 5 bases and J by 2 bases, with 14 bases between the two germline ends.

This sequence joins TRBV5-4 and TRBJ1-6; D possibly corresponds to TRBD1 (6 bases). V was trimmed by 0 bases and J by 6 bases, leaving 13 bases between them. The germline V gene encodes CDR1 SGHNT and CDR2 YYREEE (reference sequence). The CDR3 has 16 residues. The DNA for the CDR3 is TGTGCCAGCAGCTTGGGAGGTGGACAGTTTAATTCACCCCTCCACTTT. This gives the protein CASSLGGGQFNSPLHF. The complete variable domain, with remaining parts taken from reference TRBV5-4 and TRBJ1-6, reads ETGVTQSPTHLIKTRGQQVTLRCSSQSGHNTVSWYQQALGQGPQFIFQYYREEENGRGNFPPRFSGLQFPNYSSELNVNALELDDSALYLCASSLGGGQFNSPLHFGNGTRLTVT.

J is TRBJ2-1 and V is TRBV7-9, with 9 positions matching TRBD1. The CDR3 covers 17 residues. V trimming: 3 bases; J trimming: 6 bases; junction bases outside the gene matches: 12. Germline CDR1 SEHNR, CDR2 FQNEAQ (reference sequence). The CDR3 DNA reads TGTGCCAGCAGCTTGCGGGCCGTGGGACAGGGAGGCAATGAGCAGTTCTTC. Its translation: CASSLRAVGQGGNEQFF.

The V call is TRBV24-1, the J call TRBJ2-7; TRBD2 might be the D (5 bases). Trimming cost V 4 bases and J 4 bases, with 13 bases left between them. The CDR3 contains 14 residues. Germline CDR1 KGHDR, CDR2 SFDVKD. This CDR3 reads CATSERPGMYEQYF. CDR3 in DNA: TGTGCCACCAGTGAACGGCCGGGGATGTACGAGCAGTACTTC.

This clone was recorded a few times. The gene calls are TRBV5-1 and TRBJ2-7; perhaps TRBD2 as D (6 bases). The V gene lost 2 bases and the J gene lost 0 bases, with 12 bases spanning the gap. Germline assignment: CDR1 SGHRS and CDR2 YFSETQ. This CDR3 region has 15 residues. CDR3 sequence reads: CASSFQAGTSYEQYF. The CDR3 DNA reads as TGCGCCAGCAGCTTCCAGGCGGGGACCTCCTACGAGCAGTACTTC.

The rearrangement joins TRBV6-5 to TRBJ2-7, with TRBD1 matching 7 bases. The CDR3 has 14 residues. The J segment lost 1 base and the V segment lost 6 bases, leaving 6 bases of the junction unmatched. Germline loops: CDR1 MNHEY, CDR2 SVGAGI. The CDR3 reads CASRLQGSSYEQYF. Written as DNA, the CDR3 is TGTGCCAGCAGGCTACAGGGGTCATCCTACGAGCAGTACTTC.

This chain joins TRBV6-6 and TRBJ2-7; 15 bases align to TRBD2. CDR3 length equals 14 residues. Germline V gene data show CDR1 as MNHNY and CDR2 as SVGAGI (reference sequence). V lost 7 bases and J lost 5; bases outside the gene matches: 3. The CDR3 protein is CASTRTSGGDEQYF. The CDR3 DNA sequence: TGTGCCAGCACCCGGACTAGCGGGGGGGACGAGCAGTACTTC.